This is a list of T cell receptor beta chains from one sample in a study of blood T cell repertoires in COVID-19. Clones were read by immunoSEQ multiplex PCR, and TCRdb kept only the in-frame ones, dropping some. The sample lists roughly 410,000 clones, about 89% seen once, with about 1.2% in the top ten. Sequenced input: peripheral blood. The receptor source for this set is a man aged 35-49 years with acute or convalescent COVID-19. CDR3s leave out the opening cysteine and the closing phenylalanine or tryptophan.

J	V	CDR3
TRBJ1-1	TRBV1	TSSRKPPGQRNTEAF
TRBJ2-7	TRBV27	ASSLNGQGSHEQY
TRBJ1-1	TRBV6-5	ASSYSRERVNTEAF
TRBJ2-1	TRBV3-1/TRBV3-2	ASSQNAVAGAGEQF
TRBJ1-1	TRBV6-5	ASTRGGGEKAF
TRBJ2-6	TRBV30	AWRDLTRGANVLT
TRBJ1-5	TRBV3-1/TRBV3-2	ASSQDTRLDQPQH
TRBJ1-6	TRBV4-1	ASSQRDLAGSPLH
TRBJ1-2	TRBV27	ASSPRDRPHPPGYT
TRBJ2-7	TRBV11-2	ASSPRTDSYEQY
TRBJ2-7	TRBV7-2	ASSLRGLHYEQY
TRBJ2-7	TRBV19	ASSIGAGVKQY
TRBJ2-1	TRBV10-1	ASSGVKRAYNEQF
TRBJ1-1	TRBV28	ASSLRRDRVAGTEAF
TRBJ1-2	TRBV27	ASSPDRGYGYT
TRBJ2-5	TRBV13	ASSSLLAGAVQETQY
TRBJ1-1	TRBV28	ASSSLTGAPMNTEAF
TRBJ1-1	TRBV10-3	AISAEMNTEAF
TRBJ1-2	TRBV3-1/TRBV3-2	ASSQGQYGYT
TRBJ2-7	TRBV19	ASSIEGQGDYEQY
TRBJ1-3	TRBV4-2	ASSQDMTVGNTIY
TRBJ2-3	TRBV7-8	ASSLVSGGLDTQY
TRBJ1-2	TRBV6-5	ASSYLGQNNYGYT
TRBJ2-5	TRBV4-2	ASSQDWLAGVKTQY
TRBJ2-7	TRBV6-5	ASSPPSTVEQY
TRBJ1-2	TRBV12-1	ASSTDGTGESYGYT
TRBJ1-1	TRBV19	ASSIDRGETEAF
TRBJ1-2	TRBV11-2	ASSFQGMHYGYT
TRBJ2-5	TRBV28	ASSFSGVLQETQY
TRBJ2-3	TRBV10-3	AISEPAGTSGSTDTQY
TRBJ1-5	TRBV4-3	ASSPEPGGQPQH
TRBJ1-4	TRBV5-1	ASKGVGGMGEKLF
TRBJ2-7	TRBV6-5	ASRQRGSSYEQY
TRBJ1-3	TRBV5-5	ASSLVNRATSGNTIY
TRBJ1-1	TRBV9	ASSVVWGEGGEAF
TRBJ2-5	TRBV4-2	ASRPGRSQETQY
TRBJ1-2	TRBV5-6	ASSSETADYGYT
TRBJ2-7	TRBV5-4	ASSLGTSGRAGEQY
TRBJ2-5	TRBV18	ASSPYGQGKETQY
TRBJ2-1	TRBV12-5	ASGLVPRNRDNNEQF
TRBJ2-3	TRBV6-5	ASSYSFGMQY
TRBJ1-2	TRBV19	ASSIMGQPGGVGYT
TRBJ1-2	TRBV29-1	SVEGVDYGYT
TRBJ1-5	TRBV18	ASSPPGTGGNQPQH
TRBJ1-2	TRBV9	ASSVGQNPNYGYT
TRBJ1-2	TRBV25-1	ASSERKGWGGYT
TRBJ2-7	TRBV7-8	ASSLSPGSPDRAREQY
TRBJ1-2	TRBV11-2	ASSLGDRESYT
TRBJ2-3	TRBV7-8	ASNIAVGGSTDTQY
TRBJ2-3	TRBV7-9	RAGGLGDTQY
TRBJ2-7	TRBV6-5	ASSYITGDPYEQY
TRBJ2-2	TRBV3-1/TRBV3-2	ASSQRGGTGELF
TRBJ1-1	TRBV2	ASSEDRVTEAF
TRBJ1-2	TRBV27	ASTRQGLNYGYT
TRBJ2-1	TRBV5-1	ASSLDSNNEQF
TRBJ1-2	TRBV29-1	SMGSNYGYT
TRBJ2-5	TRBV2	ASSETRDETQY